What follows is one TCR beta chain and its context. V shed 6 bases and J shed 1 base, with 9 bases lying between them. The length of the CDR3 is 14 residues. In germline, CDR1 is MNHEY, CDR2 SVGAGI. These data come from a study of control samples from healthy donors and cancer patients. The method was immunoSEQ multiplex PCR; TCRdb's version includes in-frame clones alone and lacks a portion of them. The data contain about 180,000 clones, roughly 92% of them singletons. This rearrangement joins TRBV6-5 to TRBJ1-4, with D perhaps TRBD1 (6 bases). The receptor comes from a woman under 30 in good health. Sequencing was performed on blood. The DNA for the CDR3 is TGTGCCAGCAGCGAGGGGGGAACTAATGAAAAACTGTTTTTT. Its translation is CASSEGGTNEKLFF.